One and the same sample provided the 19 T cell receptor beta chains below, sequenced in a study of Ad26.COV2.S vaccination and SARS-CoV-2 variants. Treatment in this sample: around 19 received Ad26.COV2.S at low or high dose, single or two shots; several received placebo; per-sample allocation not given. Specimen acquisition occurred on day 63 following the initial vaccine or placebo injection. Assay: immunoSEQ multiplex PCR; the TCRdb copy retains only in-frame clones and omits some. Of about 440,000 clones listed, roughly 91% were seen once; the top ten hold approximately 4.5%. The sample consisted of peripheral blood, taken in a trial of Ad26.COV2.S vaccine versus placebo. These receptors originate from a person between 18 and 65 years old who received the Ad26.COV2.S COVID-19 vaccine or a placebo.

The chain is built from TRBV5-1 and TRBJ2-7; 10 bases map to TRBD2. CDR3 length: 15 residues. V was pared by 2 bases and J by 5 bases, with 7 bases of the junction left unmatched. Germline CDR1 SGHRS, CDR2 YFSETQ. CDR3 nucleotide sequence: TGCGCCAGCAGCTTCGGGCTAGCGGGAGAGAACGAGCAGTACTTC. Its protein is CASSFGLAGENEQYF.

J is TRBJ1-2 and V is TRBV7-2; possibly TRBD1 for D (6 bases). Trimming cost V 0 bases and J 4 bases, with 18 bases left between them. Looked up from germline, CDR1 is SGHTA and CDR2 is FQGNSA. The CDR3 runs 17 residues. CDR3 in DNA: TGTGCCAGCAGCTTAGCCTTCCGTGGGGGCAGCTCCTATGGCTACACCTTC. Protein product: CASSLAFRGGSSYGYTF.

The chain is built from TRBV7-2 and TRBJ1-5; the D gene is possibly TRBD1 (6 bases). Germline V gene sequence: CDR1 SGHTA, CDR2 FQGNSA. V was clipped by 2 bases and J by 4 bases, with 12 bases between them. The CDR3 is 15 amino acids. The CDR3 DNA reads as TGTGCCAGCAGCTTATTAGGCAGGGGAAATCAGCCCCAGCATTTT. Translation: CASSLLGRGNQPQHF.

About this clone: This same CDR3 is encoded by further DNA sequences in the sample. The J gene is TRBJ1-1, the V gene TRBV7-9; D is undetermined. The CDR3 sequence is 12 residues long. Germline-derived CDR1 and CDR2 are SEHNR and FQNEAQ (reference sequence). The V gene lost 1 base and the J gene lost 4 bases, with 4 bases spanning the gap. The CDR3 spells CASSLGSTEAFF. CDR3 DNA sequence: TGTGCCAGCAGCTTAGGAAGCACTGAAGCTTTCTTT.

This clone was observed a single time. The chain has TRBV9 and TRBJ2-7; 9 nucleotides match TRBD1. The junction had 8 bases not matched to a gene; V was cut back by 4 bases and J by 3 bases. Per the germline V gene, CDR1 is SGDLS and CDR2 is YYNGEE. The CDR3 has 15 residues. CDR3 sequence: CASSISGQGVYEQYF. The CDR3 DNA reads as TGTGCCAGCAGCATCTCGGGACAGGGCGTCTACGAGCAGTACTTC.

The chain is built from TRBV13 and TRBJ2-5, with 7 bases fitting TRBD2. The V segment lost 2 bases and the J segment 5 bases; nucleotides outside the gene matches: 5. Germline CDR1 reads PRHDT; CDR2 reads FYEKMQ (reference sequence). The CDR3 is 14 amino acids. CDR3 in DNA: TGTGCCAGCAGCTTAAGGCGGGAGAGGGAGACCCAGTACTTC. This translates into CASSLRRERETQYF.

The chain's CDR3 is CASSFVPPVTNTGELFF. As DNA, the CDR3 is TGTGCCAGCAGCTTTGTGCCGCCGGTTACGAACACCGGGGAGCTGTTTTTT. The rearrangement joins TRBV27 to TRBJ2-2; no clear D gene. This CDR3 has 17 residues. Germline V lookup: CDR1 MNHEY, CDR2 SMNVEV (reference sequence). V lost 6 bases, J lost 0 bases, and 17 bases lay in between.

The chain combines TRBV7-2 with TRBJ2-1; possibly TRBD2 for D (6 bases). Germline V gene lookup returns CDR1 SGHTA and CDR2 FQGNSA. The CDR3 consists of 13 residues. Trimming cost V 2 bases and J 8 bases, with 10 bases left between them. In DNA form, the CDR3 reads TGTGCCAGCAGCTTACGGGAGTTCCATGAGCAGTTCTTC. Its protein product is CASSLREFHEQFF.

The chain couples TRBV9 to TRBJ2-1, with D uncertain. Germline values: CDR1 SGDLS, CDR2 YYNGEE. The CDR3 runs 13 residues. Trimming removed 0 bases at V and 9 bases at J, with 10 bases between. The CDR3 here is CASSVAGQVEQFF. DNA for the CDR3: TGTGCCAGCAGCGTAGCCGGGCAGGTTGAGCAGTTCTTC.

The rearrangement joins TRBV13 to TRBJ2-7; D remains unclear. V was cut by 5 bases and J by 2 bases, with 13 bases left in between. CDR3 length: 14 amino acids. Germline values: CDR1 PRHDT, CDR2 FYEKMQ (reference sequence). The chain's CDR3 is CASSHPSRTYEQYF. The CDR3 bases are TGTGCCAGCAGCCATCCCAGTAGGACCTACGAGCAGTACTTC.

Only one count was recorded for this clone. J is TRBJ1-3 and V is TRBV28; D not resolved. Trimming took off 4 bases at V and 0 bases at J, with 10 bases between the two ends. Germline V gene lookup returns CDR1 MDHEN and CDR2 SYDVKM. The CDR3 runs 15 residues. The CDR3 DNA is TGTGCCAGCAGTTCCTCGGGGAGCTCTGGAAACACCATATATTTT. As protein: CASSSSGSSGNTIYF.

The gene calls are TRBV6-5 and TRBJ1-2, with TRBD1 identical over 8 bases. Germline-derived CDR1 and CDR2 are MNHEY and SVGAGI. J gave up 1 base and V 7 bases, and 8 bases lay outside the gene matches. The CDR3 spans 15 residues. CDR3 DNA sequence: TGTGCCAGCAAACGGACAGGGCTGGGTAACTATGGCTACACCTTC. It codes for CASKRTGLGNYGYTF.

The rearrangement uses TRBV13 and TRBJ1-3; D remains unclear. V was trimmed by 7 bases and J by 1 base, leaving 11 bases between them. Germline V gene data show CDR1 as PRHDT and CDR2 as FYEKMQ (reference sequence). The CDR3 sequence is 14 residues long. CDR3 DNA sequence: TGTGCCAGCAACAAAGCGGGATCTGGAAACACCATATATTTT. This translates into CASNKAGSGNTIYF.

The rearrangement links TRBV6-5 to TRBJ2-2; no clear D. Trimming took off 2 bases at V and 6 bases at J, with 16 bases between the two ends. CDR1 is MNHEY, CDR2 SVGAGI, per germline. The length of the CDR3 is 16 residues. The CDR3 bases are TGTGCCAGCAGTTACCTGCACCAGACGGTCGCCGGGGAGCTGTTTTTT. It specifies CASSYLHQTVAGELFF.

This sequence joins TRBV5-1 and TRBJ2-2; D gene uncertain. Deletions cut 4 bases from V and 5 bases from J, with 15 bases between. The CDR3 runs to 15 residues. Germline V lookup: CDR1 SGHRS, CDR2 YFSETQ. In DNA, the CDR3 is TGCGCCAGCAGCCTAGGAAGTCTTGGGACCGGGGAGCTGTTTTTT. Its protein is CASSLGSLGTGELFF.

The chain recombines TRBV3-1 (or the pseudogene TRBV3-2) with TRBJ1-2, with 8 bases lining up with TRBD1. The CDR3 totals 15 residues. V dropped 4 bases and J dropped 8; count of bases not matched to a gene: 12. Germline loops: CDR1 LGHDT, CDR2 YNNKEL (reference sequence). CDR3 in DNA: TGTGCCAGCAGCCCCGGGACAGGATCTAAGGAGGGCTACACCTTC. This gives the protein CASSPGTGSKEGYTF.

The J gene is TRBJ2-3, the V gene TRBV18, with D possibly called TRBD1 or TRBD2 (5 bases each). The CDR3 has 16 residues. The V gene lost 0 bases and the J gene lost 4 bases, with 14 bases spanning the gap. Germline CDR1 reads KGHSH; CDR2 reads LQKENI. CDR3 sequence reads: CASSPPGRGSSDTQYF. DNA for the CDR3: TGTGCCAGCTCACCACCGGGACGAGGGTCGTCAGATACGCAGTATTTT. The whole variable domain, remainder taken from reference TRBV18 and TRBJ2-3, is NAGVMQNPRHLVRRRGQEARLRCSPMKGHSHVYWYRQLPEEGLKFMVYLQKENIIDESGMPKERFSAEFPKEGPSILRIQQVVRGDSAAYFCASSPPGRGSSDTQYFGPGTRLTVL.

This chain joins TRBV14 and TRBJ2-1, with D maybe TRBD2 (5 bases). The germline V gene has CDR1 SGHDN and CDR2 FVKESK. V lost 2 bases and J lost 7, with 18 bases in between. The CDR3 runs 16 residues. CDR3 DNA sequence: TGTGCCAGCAGCCAATTGAGCGGATCCGGCCGGAATGAGCAGTTCTTC. This sequence encodes CASSQLSGSGRNEQFF.

The V call is TRBV11-3, the J call TRBJ2-3; 15 positions match TRBD2. The CDR3 runs 20 residues. Trimming took 1 base from V and 4 from J; bases not matched to a gene: 12. CDR1 is SGHNT, CDR2 YENEEA, per germline. CDR3 in DNA: TGTGCCAGCAGCTTAGGATTTGCGCCTCGGACTAGCGGGAGGGCAGATACGCAGTATTTT. Translation gives CASSLGFAPRTSGRADTQYF.